These 26 T cell receptor beta chains share one sample of origin, sequenced in a study of cytomegalovirus exposure and HLA in healthy donors (dated by TCRdb to 2016 to 2017). Receptor amplification or capture employed the immunoSEQ multiplex PCR assay. A mixture of 60 forward primers for TCR Vbeta segments and 13 reverse primers for TCR Jbeta segments was used in the multiplex PCR. The clones in this table, taken by TCRdb from immuneACCESS, are in-frame only. Not every clone is retained; where verified, under half of the shortfall comes from an unresolved V gene, and the cause of the rest is unknown. The sample has around 150,000 clones on record, roughly three quarters of them singletons. 9.7% of the sample rests with the top ten. Sample: PBMCs. The source of these receptors is a man between 18 and 29 years old in good health and CMV-seropositive.

The chain carries TRBV2 and TRBJ1-6; D not certain. Deletions cut 6 bases from V and 6 bases from J, with 15 bases between. The CDR3 loop spans 15 amino acids. CDR1 is SNHLY and CDR2 is FYNNEI in the germline V gene. The CDR3 nucleotides read TGTGCCAGCAGCCCTCCCGGGAACTCTAATTCACCCCTCCACTTT. Residues: CASSPPGNSNSPLHF.

The CDR3 sequence: CASSRPEGSPFF. CDR3 coding DNA: TGTGCCAGCAGCCGTCCGGAGGGATCCCCTTTCTTT. V usage is TRBV7-2 and J usage is TRBJ1-1; D gene ambiguous. The ends were cut back, 5 bases at V and 12 bases at J, with 16 bases in the middle. CDR1 SGHTA and CDR2 FQGNSA come from the germline V gene. The CDR3 has 12 residues.

The chain has TRBV7-6 and TRBJ1-2; D perhaps matches TRBD1 (5 bases). V lost 1 base, J lost 8 bases, and 11 bases lay in between. The V gene's germline CDR1 is SGHVS and CDR2 FNYEAQ. The CDR3 is 13 residues long. CDR3 amino acids: CASSLEGDRGYTF. The CDR3 nucleotides read TGTGCCAGCAGCTTAGAAGGGGATCGAGGCTACACCTTC.

The rearrangement links TRBV15 to TRBJ1-1; TRBD1 is a possible D gene (6 bases). Germline lookup yields CDR1 LNHNV and CDR2 YYDKDF (reference sequence). There are 16 residues in the CDR3. Trimming cost V 1 base and J 2 bases, with 14 bases left between them. The chain's CDR3 is CATSRGLGQTNTEAFF. The CDR3 DNA is TGTGCCACCAGCAGAGGTTTAGGACAGACCAACACTGAAGCTTTCTTT.

This clone occurred a few times. Within the sample, other DNA sequences also encode this same CDR3. This chain's CDR3 is CASSLGQGTYGYTF. The CDR3, as DNA: TGCGCCAGCAGCTTAGGTCAGGGGACCTATGGCTACACCTTC. The chain recombines TRBV5-1 with TRBJ1-2; TRBD1 might be the D (6 bases). The CDR3 totals 14 residues. Germline-derived CDR1 and CDR2 are SGHRS and YFSETQ. Trimming removed 2 bases from V and 4 bases from J, with 12 bases in between.

The chain carries TRBV27 and TRBJ2-6; 7 positions match TRBD1. The CDR3 consists of 15 residues. Per the germline V gene, CDR1 is MNHEY and CDR2 is SMNVEV (reference sequence). V shed 4 bases, J shed 4 bases, and the junction held 4 bases outside the gene matches. The CDR3 nucleotides read TGTGCCAGCAGTTCGACAGGGACAGGGGCCAACGTCCTGACTTTC. It is translated as CASSSTGTGANVLTF.

The rearrangement links TRBV15 to TRBJ2-1; 13 positions agree with TRBD2. This CDR3 comprises 18 residues. The V and J ends lost 1 base and 2 bases, in that order; junction bases with no gene match: 5. CDR1 is LNHNV, CDR2 YYDKDF, per germline (reference sequence). The DNA of the CDR3 is TGTGCCACCAGCAGAGGCGGACTAGCGGGAGTTCCCTACAATGAGCAGTTCTTC. Its protein product is CATSRGGLAGVPYNEQFF.

This clone was observed a handful of times. The chain has TRBV7-2 and TRBJ2-3; 7 nucleotides align to TRBD2. The ends lost 5 bases at V and 0 bases at J; junction bases unmatched: 5. Germline V gene data show CDR1 as SGHTA and CDR2 as FQGNSA. CDR3 length equals 15 residues. The CDR3 DNA reads TGTGCCAGCAGCCCTCTAGCGGCTAGCACAGATACGCAGTATTTT. Its protein product is CASSPLAASTDTQYF. Together with reference TRBV7-2 and TRBJ2-3, the CDR3 gives the full variable domain: GAGVSQSPSNKVTEKGKDVELRCDPISGHTALYWYRQSLGQGLEFLIYFQGNSAPDKSGLPSDRFSAERTGGSVSTLTIQRTQQEDSAVYLCASSPLAASTDTQYFGPGTRLTVL.

This clone was observed once. The chain joins TRBV19 to TRBJ2-7, with TRBD1 identical over 9 bases. Germline V gives CDR1 LNHDA, CDR2 SQIVND (reference sequence). The J segment lost 0 bases and the V segment lost 6 bases, leaving 9 bases of the junction unmatched. The CDR3 has 16 amino acids. CDR3 region: CASSPGTGRISYEQYF. Here the CDR3 DNA reads TGTGCCAGTAGCCCCGGGACAGGGAGGATCTCCTACGAGCAGTACTTC. Full variable domain (remainder filled in from reference TRBV19 and TRBJ2-7): DGGITQSPKYLFRKEGQNVTLSCEQNLNHDAMYWYRQDPGQGLRLIYYSQIVNDFQKGDIAEGYSVSREKKESFPLTVTSAQKNPTAFYLCASSPGTGRISYEQYFGPGTRLTVT.

This sequence joins TRBV16 and TRBJ1-5, with D possibly being TRBD1 (5 bases). Germline values: CDR1 KGHSY, CDR2 FQNENV. The CDR3 has 14 residues. The V end was cut by 0 bases, the J end by 3 bases, with 6 bases between. CDR3 sequence reads: CASSQSGVNQPQHF. The CDR3 DNA follows: TGTGCCAGCAGCCAATCAGGGGTCAATCAGCCCCAGCATTTT.

This clone was seen a handful of times. This chain uses TRBV13 with TRBJ2-3; possible D gene TRBD2, 6 bases. The CDR3 sequence is 20 residues long. Germline lookup yields CDR1 PRHDT and CDR2 FYEKMQ (reference sequence). V was trimmed by 3 bases and J by 3 bases, leaving 28 bases between them. This chain's CDR3 is CASSFSPPLAVPGVTDTQYF. In nucleotides, the CDR3 is TGTGCCAGCAGCTTTTCCCCTCCTTTGGCGGTACCGGGGGTTACAGATACGCAGTATTTT.

This chain links TRBV5-3 with TRBJ1-2; 7 bases agree with TRBD1. TRBV5-3 is sorted into the ORF group, with uncertain function. Trimming took 3 bases from V and 0 from J; bases not matched to a gene: 5. The CDR3 consists of 15 residues. CDR3 residues: CARSSPGQSNYGYTF. CDR3 bases: TGTGCCAGAAGCTCCCCGGGACAGTCTAACTATGGCTACACCTTC.

The chain employs TRBV4-2 and TRBJ1-4; TRBD1 might be the D (5 bases). The CDR3 loop spans 14 amino acids. The germline V gene encodes CDR1 LGHNA and CDR2 YNFKEQ. V dropped 3 bases and J dropped 12 bases, with 17 bases sitting between them. The CDR3 DNA reads as TGTGCCAGCAGCCAGGGGGGATTCGTCCAAGAACTGTTTTTT. Amino acid sequence: CASSQGGFVQELFF.

This chain uses TRBV7-9 with TRBJ2-7; 7 bases map to TRBD1. The CDR3 is made up of 13 amino acids. V lost 7 bases, J lost 10 bases, and 13 bases stayed unmatched. Germline values: CDR1 SEHNR, CDR2 FQNEAQ (reference sequence). CDR3 nucleotides: TGTGCCAGCAAATGGGACAGCCGGGCGAAACAGTACTTC. Its translation: CASKWDSRAKQYF.

This rearrangement joins TRBV5-6 to TRBJ2-4; 11 bases agree with TRBD2. CDR3 length: 14 residues. V was clipped by 3 bases and J by 11 bases; unmatched bases: 7. Germline assignment: CDR1 SGHDT and CDR2 YYEEEE. CDR3 loop: CASSSGLAEILQYF. CDR3 DNA: TGTGCCAGCAGCTCGGGACTAGCGGAGATACTTCAGTACTTC.

The genes are TRBV7-9 and TRBJ2-1; the match to TRBD2 covers 14 bases. Germline V CDR1 and CDR2: SEHNR, FQNEAQ (reference sequence). The ends lost 2 bases at V and 5 bases at J; junction bases unmatched: 5. This CDR3 contains 17 residues. The CDR3 bases are TGTGCCAGCAGCTTACAAGGGACTAGCGGGAGAGACAATGAGCAGTTCTTC. Translation gives CASSLQGTSGRDNEQFF.

The genes are TRBV5-8 and TRBJ1-5, with a possible D match to TRBD1 (6 bases). The CDR3 has 16 amino acids. The ends were cut back, 5 bases at V and 7 bases at J, with 22 bases in the middle. Germline lookup yields CDR1 SGHTS and CDR2 YDEGEE. CDR3 region: CASRSRQVGGGQPQHF. CDR3 DNA sequence: TGTGCCAGCAGATCCCGACAGGTTGGGGGCGGGCAGCCCCAGCATTTT.

This clone turned up a few times. The chain joins TRBV5-6 to TRBJ1-2; 8 bases match TRBD1. V was pared by 4 bases and J by 1 base, with 3 bases of the junction left unmatched. The CDR3 sequence is 14 residues long. Germline V gene lookup returns CDR1 SGHDT and CDR2 YYEEEE. The CDR3 DNA follows: TGTGCCAGCAGCCGGGGACAGGTTAACTATGGCTACACCTTC. This codes for CASSRGQVNYGYTF.

The chain has TRBV21-1 and TRBJ1-2; TRBD1, the D gene given by the table, was not confirmed from the DNA. TRBV21-1 is assigned pseudogene status. The length of the CDR3 is 14 residues. CDR3 DNA: TGTGCCAGCAGCAAAGAGGACAGGGGAAGGGGCTACACCTTC. Translating it yields CASSKEDRGRGYTF.

The chain uses TRBV7-2 and TRBJ2-1; 7 positions agree with TRBD2. The CDR3 sequence is 15 residues long. CDR1 and CDR2 from the germline V gene are SGHTA and FQGNSA. Germline trimming cut 4 bases from V and 7 bases from J; bases unmatched to any gene: 10. CDR3 DNA: TGTGCCAGCAGCTCCAACCCCGGGACTACAAATGAGCAGTTCTTC. Encoded protein: CASSSNPGTTNEQFF.

J is TRBJ2-3 and V is TRBV2; 11 bases match TRBD2. Per germline, CDR1 SNHLY and CDR2 FYNNEI. The ends lost 8 bases at V and 2 bases at J; junction bases unmatched: 9. The CDR3 is made up of 16 amino acids. CDR3 in amino acids: CASRILAGGLTDTQYF. The DNA for the CDR3 is TGTGCCAGCCGTATTCTAGCGGGAGGACTCACAGATACGCAGTATTTT.

This clone was observed a single time. The chain uses TRBV30 and TRBJ1-1, with D maybe TRBD1 (5 bases). The CDR3 runs 13 residues. Germline V lookup: CDR1 GTSNPN, CDR2 SVGIG (reference sequence). V was pared by 2 bases and J by 5 bases, with 12 bases between. CDR3 protein: CAWSSGGRTEAFF. The CDR3 DNA reads as TGTGCCTGGAGTTCGGGGGGGAGGACTGAAGCTTTCTTT.

This chain joins TRBV5-1 and TRBJ2-7, with 10 bases matching TRBD2. This CDR3 has 17 amino acids. Trimming removed 3 bases from V and 1 base from J; junction bases left unmatched: 10. CDR1 is SGHRS and CDR2 is YFSETQ in the germline V gene. The CDR3 region is CASSSSYSSGGSYEQYF. The CDR3 nucleotides read TGCGCCAGCAGCTCCTCTTACTCTAGCGGGGGATCCTACGAGCAGTACTTC.

This clone was seen a few times. The CDR3 here is CASSHPGLHEQYF. The CDR3 DNA is TGTGCCAGCAGCCATCCAGGGCTCCACGAGCAGTACTTC. The chain couples TRBV14 to TRBJ2-7, with D maybe TRBD1 (5 bases). The CDR3 is 13 residues long. Germline-derived CDR1 and CDR2 are SGHDN and FVKESK. Deletions cut 3 bases from V and 5 bases from J, with 11 bases between.

This chain joins TRBV4-2 and TRBJ2-3; maybe TRBD1 (5 bases). V lost 3 bases, J lost 0 bases, and 16 bases lay in between. Germline lookup yields CDR1 LGHNA and CDR2 YNFKEQ. The CDR3 runs to 17 residues. The CDR3, as DNA: TGTGCCAGCAGCCAGACAGACTGGGGTTCTAGCACAGATACGCAGTATTTT. Translation gives CASSQTDWGSSTDTQYF.

This sequence joins TRBV7-3 and TRBJ2-3, with 9 bases fitting TRBD1. The V segment lost 3 bases and the J segment 1 base; nucleotides outside the gene matches: 8. Germline assignment: CDR1 SGHTA and CDR2 FQGTGA. The CDR3 is 17 residues long. Written as DNA, the CDR3 is TGTGCCAGCAGCTTGTTGGGGACAGGGTTGGGCACAGATACGCAGTATTTT. Its translation is CASSLLGTGLGTDTQYF. The whole variable domain, filled in from reference TRBV7-3 and TRBJ2-3, reads GAGVSQTPSNKVTEKGKYVELRCDPISGHTALYWYRQSLGQGPEFLIYFQGTGAADDSGLPNDRFFAVRPEGSVSTLKIQRTERGDSAVYLCASSLLGTGLGTDTQYFGPGTRLTVL.